This entry lists 10 T cell receptor beta chains sequenced from one sample in a study of immune cell composition in non-small cell lung cancer. The normal lung sample lay at least 3 cm, and maximally far, from the tumour. Repertoires were generated with immunoSEQ multiplex PCR, while TCRdb's copy carries only in-frame clones and drops some. The sample yields some 6,000 clones, approximately 71% seen once. Sequencing was performed on non-adjacent lung tissue. The source is a human donor with non-small cell lung cancer.

The chain employs TRBV27 and TRBJ2-7; D may be TRBD2 (5 bases). In germline, CDR1 is MNHEY, CDR2 SMNVEV (reference sequence). The CDR3 has 16 amino acids. V lost 6 bases, J lost 2 bases, and 20 bases lay in between. The CDR3 here is CASSLGGLAKAYEQYF. DNA of the CDR3: TGTGCCAGCAGCCTAGGCGGGCTAGCCAAAGCCTACGAGCAGTACTTC.

This chain joins TRBV5-6 and TRBJ2-7, with a tentative D call TRBD1 (6 bases). The CDR3 length is 17 residues. V lost 3 bases and J 6 bases, leaving 25 bases between the germline ends. Germline loops: CDR1 SGHDT, CDR2 YYEEEE. CDR3 coding DNA: TGTGCCAGCAGCTGGGGAGTAGGGGACACAAATACCGTCGAGCAGTACTTC. It specifies CASSWGVGDTNTVEQYF.

The chain is built from TRBV7-9 and TRBJ2-7, with 8 bases identical to TRBD1. V shed 1 base and J 3 bases; nucleotides not matched to a gene: 8. Germline V lookup: CDR1 SEHNR, CDR2 FQNEAQ (reference sequence). The CDR3 spans 16 residues. This CDR3 reads CASSLVFDRGYYEQYF. The CDR3 DNA follows: TGTGCCAGCAGCTTAGTATTCGACAGGGGCTACTACGAGCAGTACTTC.

J is TRBJ1-5 and V is TRBV10-3, with 7 nucleotides matching TRBD1. This CDR3 contains 15 residues. Trimming at V came to 7 bases and at J to 3 bases, leaving 9 bases not matched to a gene. Germline loops: CDR1 ENHRY, CDR2 SYGVKD. The CDR3 loop reads CAIIPRGTVNQPQHF. CDR3 coding DNA: TGTGCCATCATCCCGAGAGGGACAGTCAATCAGCCCCAGCATTTT.

CDR3 in DNA: TGTGCCAGCAGCACGTACAGGGTCTCTGGGGCCAACGTCCTGACTTTC. Translating gives CASSTYRVSGANVLTF. The genes are TRBV5-5 and TRBJ2-6; possible D gene TRBD1, 6 bases. Germline V lookup: CDR1 SGHKS, CDR2 YYEKEE (reference sequence). V was pared by 4 bases and J by 0 bases, with 11 bases between. This CDR3 region has 16 residues. Variable domain in full (rest from reference TRBV5-5 and TRBJ2-6): DAGVTQSPTHLIKTRGQQVTLRCSPISGHKSVSWYQQVLGQGPQFIFQYYEKEERGRGNFPDRFSARQFPNYSSELNVNALLLGDSALYLCASSTYRVSGANVLTFGAGSRLTVL.

V gene TRBV7-9 combines with J gene TRBJ1-2, with 8 bases matching TRBD1. Germline trimming cut 3 bases from V and 4 bases from J; bases unmatched to any gene: 4. The CDR3 consists of 14 residues. CDR1 SEHNR and CDR2 FQNEAQ come from the germline V gene (reference sequence). CDR3: CASSFDRGAYGYTF. The CDR3 DNA sequence: TGTGCCAGCAGCTTCGACAGGGGAGCCTATGGCTACACCTTC.

The chain joins TRBV30 to TRBJ2-1; D is unresolved. V lost 1 base to trimming and J lost 10 bases, with 8 bases between them. CDR3 size: 11 residues. Germline CDR1 and CDR2: GTSNPN and SVGIG (reference sequence). The CDR3: CAWSEWSEQFF. The DNA for the CDR3 is TGTGCCTGGAGTGAGTGGAGCGAGCAGTTCTTC. Full variable domain (rest looked up from reference TRBV30 and TRBJ2-1): SQTIHQWPATLVQPVGSPLSLECTVEGTSNPNLYWYRQAAGRGLQLLFYSVGIGQISSEVPQNLSASRPQDRQFILSSKKLLLSDSGFYLCAWSEWSEQFFGPGTRLTVL.

V is TRBV5-1 and J is TRBJ2-7; maybe TRBD1 (6 bases). The CDR3 contains 14 residues. The germline V gene encodes CDR1 SGHRS and CDR2 YFSETQ. Between the trimmed V and J ends, which lost 6 bases and 1 base, there was a span of 14 bases. The CDR3 nucleotides are TGCGCCAGCAAAAGGACAGATAGTTCCTACGAGCAGTACTTC. This gives the protein CASKRTDSSYEQYF.

The rearrangement links TRBV19 to TRBJ2-2, with D possibly being TRBD1 (5 bases). V lost 3 bases, J lost 5 bases, and 10 bases lay in between. CDR3 length: 14 amino acids. CDR1 is LNHDA, CDR2 SQIVND, per germline (reference sequence). CDR3 amino acids: CASSISGWTGELFF. The DNA of the CDR3 is TGTGCCAGTAGTATCTCAGGGTGGACCGGGGAGCTGTTTTTT.

The chain recombines TRBV7-2 with TRBJ2-7; TRBD2 aligns across 7 bases. CDR1 and CDR2 (germline): SGHTA, FQGNSA. This CDR3 has 14 amino acids. After removal of 9 bases from V and 1 base from J, the junction contained 9 bases not matched to a gene. The CDR3 is CARDNGGGSYEQYF. Written as DNA, the CDR3 is TGTGCCAGGGATAACGGCGGGGGATCCTACGAGCAGTACTTC.